The clone carrying this TCR beta chain was counted a few times. Data came from immunoSEQ multiplex PCR; TCRdb stores just in-frame clones and leaves some out. Counted here are about 130,000 clones, about 92% occurring once; the ten biggest clones make up more than 1.5%. This entry belongs to a study of control samples from healthy donors and cancer patients. The CDR3 extends over 13 amino acids. Trimming removed 5 bases at V and 5 bases at J, with 12 bases between. Germline values: CDR1 SGHVS, CDR2 FQNEAQ. This receptor was identified in a man aged 45-65 years with head and neck cancer. The sample comprised PBMCs. V gene TRBV7-8 combines with J gene TRBJ1-2, with D hard to call. CDR3 residues: CASSPFRAYGYTF. The CDR3 region has the DNA TGTGCCAGCAGCCCCTTTAGGGCATATGGCTACACCTTC.